The 17 T cell receptor beta chains presented below share a single source sample, sequenced in a study of shared clonotypes between healthy human individuals (dated by TCRdb to the early 2020s). CD8 naive samples were obtained by positive selection for CCR7 among CD45RO-negative cells, yielding a CD45RA+CCR7+ population from which TemRA cells were excluded. Receptor amplification or capture employed the immunoSEQ multiplex PCR assay. TCRdb stores this immuneACCESS table with in-frame sequences only. Part of the clones is absent; in the studies checked, under half of the shortfall reflects unresolved V genes, and no reason is known for the rest. Recorded for this sample are about 650,000 clones; roughly 96% of them occurred a single time. The top ten constitute around 0.11% of the sample. Material: naive CD8+ T cells sorted from blood. Taken with the paper, the label for cell subset or site translates to: CD45RA+CCR7+. The receptors stem from a woman in her twenties or thirties in good health.

This chain connects TRBV11-2 to TRBJ2-7; D not certain. V was pared by 7 bases and J by 0 bases, with 7 bases between. Germline CDR1 reads SGHAT; CDR2 reads FQNNGV. This CDR3 spans 12 amino acids. The CDR3 DNA reads as TGTGCCAGCACCCAGTCCTCCTACGAGCAGTACTTC. It is translated as CASTQSSYEQYF.

The chain links TRBV5-5 to TRBJ2-5; possibly TRBD1 for D (6 bases). V was clipped by 0 bases and J by 3 bases, with 12 bases between them. The CDR3 contains 15 residues. Germline V CDR1 and CDR2: SGHKS, YYEKEE (reference sequence). CDR3 residues: CASSLARGGEETQYF. In DNA form, the CDR3 reads TGTGCCAGCAGCTTGGCCCGTGGGGGCGAAGAGACCCAGTACTTC.

The chain has TRBV27 and TRBJ2-2; D possibly corresponds to TRBD2 (6 bases). Trimming shortened V by 7 bases and J by 7 bases, and 22 bases separated the two germline ends. Germline CDR1 reads MNHEY; CDR2 reads SMNVEV (reference sequence). The CDR3 loop spans 16 amino acids. The CDR3 bases are TGTGCCAGCAACACAGCTAGCGCCCGGTCGGGCGGGGAGCTGTTTTTT. It specifies CASNTASARSGGELFF.

Remarks on this clone: The identical CDR3 is also encoded by other nucleotide sequences in the sample. This chain links TRBV19 with TRBJ2-7; possibly TRBD1 for D (6 bases). This CDR3 is built from 13 residues. CDR1 and CDR2 from the germline V gene are LNHDA and SQIVND (reference sequence). The V end lost 2 bases, the J end lost 3 bases, and 8 bases lay between the germline ends. Written as DNA, the CDR3 is TGTGCCAGTAGTATACAGGGGAGCTACGAGCAGTACTTC. Encoded protein: CASSIQGSYEQYF.

The V call is TRBV30, the J call TRBJ1-1; possibly TRBD1 for D (6 bases). The V and J ends lost 0 bases and 11 bases respectively, with 13 bases between them. CDR3 length: 12 residues. The V gene's germline CDR1 is GTSNPN and CDR2 SVGIG (reference sequence). This chain's CDR3 is CAWSVSGAGAFF. The DNA of the CDR3 is TGTGCCTGGAGTGTATCGGGGGCTGGGGCTTTCTTT.

The chain uses TRBV11-2 and TRBJ2-2, with D hard to call. The V end was cut by 5 bases, the J end by 1 base, with 11 bases between. Germline-derived CDR1 and CDR2 are SGHAT and FQNNGV. The CDR3 sequence is 15 residues long. CDR3 coding DNA: TGTGCCAGCAGCCCCGATGGCGGGAACACCGGGGAGCTGTTTTTT. Protein product: CASSPDGGNTGELFF.

The chain is built from TRBV2 and TRBJ2-7; D unclear. CDR1 is SNHLY, CDR2 FYNNEI, per germline. CDR3 length equals 12 residues. Trimming took 3 bases from V and 4 from J, leaving 7 bases between them. The CDR3 protein is CASSEGLYEQYF. The CDR3 DNA is TGTGCCAGCAGTGAGGGCTTGTACGAGCAGTACTTC.

The chain links TRBV5-4 to TRBJ2-7; the D is unclear. The germline gives CDR1 SGHNT, CDR2 YYREEE (reference sequence). This CDR3 comprises 13 residues. The germline V and J ends were trimmed by 0 bases and 3 bases, with 7 bases remaining between them. This CDR3 is CASSLDPGYEQYF. In nucleotides, the CDR3 is TGTGCCAGCAGCTTGGATCCAGGCTACGAGCAGTACTTC.

The CDR3 sequence is CASSGVAESQETQYF. The DNA of the CDR3 is TGTGCCAGCAGTGGTGTAGCGGAGAGCCAAGAGACCCAGTACTTC. This rearrangement joins TRBV2 to TRBJ2-5; TRBD2 is a possible D gene (6 bases). Deletions cut 4 bases from V and 1 base from J, with 13 bases between. Germline assignment: CDR1 SNHLY and CDR2 FYNNEI. This CDR3 contains 15 residues.

This chain connects TRBV4-1 to TRBJ1-1, with unresolved D. Germline values: CDR1 MGHRA, CDR2 YSYEKL. The V end was cut by 6 bases, the J end by 4 bases, with 15 bases between. CDR3 length: 14 residues. The CDR3 bases are TGCGCCAGCAGAGGGTTGGGCCATGGCACTGAAGCTTTCTTT. This encodes CASRGLGHGTEAFF.

Remarks on this clone: In the same sample, other DNA sequences code for this CDR3. This chain connects TRBV10-2 to TRBJ2-7, with D uncertain. CDR3 length equals 10 residues. V was cut by 3 bases and J by 4 bases, with 1 base left in between. The V gene's germline CDR1 is WSHSY and CDR2 SAAADI. CDR3 region: CASSDYEQYF. DNA of the CDR3: TGCGCCAGCAGTGATTACGAGCAGTACTTC.

The gene calls are TRBV6-5 and TRBJ2-1, with 9 bases lining up with TRBD2. In germline, CDR1 is MNHEY, CDR2 SVGAGI. This CDR3 spans 15 amino acids. V lost 9 bases, J lost 9 bases, and 15 bases stayed unmatched. The CDR3 reads CASTEGSSGVSEQFF. DNA for the CDR3: TGTGCCAGTACAGAGGGTTCTAGCGGGGTGAGTGAGCAGTTCTTC.

V and J are TRBV7-8 and TRBJ2-7; 10 nucleotides agree with TRBD2. The J segment lost 0 bases and the V segment lost 2 bases, leaving 10 bases of the junction unmatched. Germline CDR1 reads SGHVS; CDR2 reads FQNEAQ. The CDR3 contains 18 residues. CDR3 amino acids: CASSLPALAGESSYEQYF. In DNA form, the CDR3 reads TGTGCCAGCAGCTTACCCGCCCTAGCGGGGGAAAGCTCCTACGAGCAGTACTTC.

The V call is TRBV5-8, the J call TRBJ2-7, with D unclear. The germline V gene has CDR1 SGHTS and CDR2 YDEGEE. The V gene lost 1 base and the J gene lost 2 bases, with 10 bases spanning the gap. The CDR3 covers 14 residues. CDR3 sequence reads: CASSLYARPYEQYF. The DNA of the CDR3 is TGTGCCAGCAGCTTGTATGCCAGACCCTACGAGCAGTACTTC.

The chain couples TRBV29-1 to TRBJ1-1; 12 bases match TRBD1. Germline lookup yields CDR1 SQVTM and CDR2 ANQGSEA. V lost 4 bases, J lost 6 bases, and 0 bases stayed unmatched. CDR3 length: 12 amino acids. The CDR3 region is CSVGDRGPEAFF. The CDR3 bases are TGCAGCGTTGGGGACAGGGGGCCTGAAGCTTTCTTT. Using reference TRBV29-1 and TRBJ1-1 for the parts outside the CDR3, the full variable domain is SAVISQKPSRDICQRGTSLTIQCQVDSQVTMMFWYRQQPGQSLTLIATANQGSEATYESGFVIDKFPISRPNLTFSTLTVSNMSPEDSSIYLCSVGDRGPEAFFGQGTRLTVV.

V is TRBV27 and J is TRBJ2-1, with 10 nucleotides matching TRBD2. From germline, CDR1 is MNHEY and CDR2 SMNVEV (reference sequence). The V and J ends lost 6 bases and 7 bases, in that order; junction bases with no gene match: 9. This CDR3 has 15 amino acids. Written as DNA, the CDR3 is TGTGCCAGCAGCCTAGCGGGAGAGGACTGGAATGAGCAGTTCTTC. Translated: CASSLAGEDWNEQFF.

Concerning this clone: Germline and junction disagree at one end, which may indicate a read error. V is TRBV29-1 and J is TRBJ1-3; possible D gene TRBD1, 5 bases. Looked up from germline, CDR1 is SQVTM and CDR2 is ANQGSEA. The CDR3 is 11 residues long. The CDR3 loop is CSVEELGTVIF. CDR3 coding DNA: TGCAGCGTTGAAGAGCTAGGGACTGTTATTTTT.